This T cell receptor beta chain is drawn from a study of cytomegalovirus exposure and HLA in healthy donors (dated by TCRdb to about 2017). Turning to the overall study: An earlier analysis of several hundred of the donors reported over 250 Gb of sequence data and some 110 million unique TCR beta sequences obtained from about 170 million T cells. Every discovery cohort repertoire had been produced on one sequencing platform. Typing coverage differed by locus: A, B, C, DRB1 and DQB1 were typed in about 629-630 donors, DQA1 in about 550, DPA1 in 600 to 610, and DPB1 in 400 to 480. The study combined high-throughput TCR immunosequencing, statistical association of individual TCRs with disease status, and machine learning to predict cytomegalovirus infection status. Five DR-DQ haplotypes were handled as single units for association and clustering because linkage in the cohort was strong. HLA typing covered class I and class II loci at four-digit resolution. Besides the first cohort of roughly 660 subjects, a separate validation cohort made up of over 100 different subjects was used. An early release that covered some 640 HLA-typed donors contained around 330 gigabases of sequencing data and 80 million or so unique TCR sequences. To study patterns of TCR occurrence, a later analysis re-analyzed previously published TCR beta repertoires from several hundred donors and added high-resolution HLA genotyping. To decide whether each TCR beta V gene segment behaved as functional or pseudogenic, an earlier analysis of over 500 of the donors relied on high-throughput TCR beta sequencing. The T cell repertoires of several hundred subjects were profiled by immunosequencing and related to cytomegalovirus serostatus. The genetic ancestry cluster associated with self-reported Caucasian donors included around four fifths of the roughly 380 genotyped donors. The aim of the study was to test whether cataloging public T cell receptors could identify signatures of past pathogen exposure. A later genetic analysis took genome-wide SNP genotypes for 398 of the 666 donors and used that subset as a discovery cohort. Among 300 to 450 genotyped donors of the cohort, an average of about 240,000 unique TCR beta nucleotide sequences were sequenced per donor, roughly a sixth of them non-productive. Donor age, sex, ethnicity and CMV serostatus were collected together with the repertoire data. The later analysis used no new phenotypic data to find candidate immune exposures, relying instead on TCR beta sequences and their occurrence across donors. Study-wide conclusions, independent of this receptor: Because HLA typing was missing for some donors at each locus, association tests included only the typed subset. A further reported finding was that TCR beta sequences accurately predicted the HLA-A and HLA-B alleles for most subjects in the first cohort. Across donors, most TCR sequences were observed very rarely, whereas some public TCRs were present in many individuals. In a later genetic analysis, fewer N-insertions in productive TCRs were reported among donors in an Asian-associated ancestry cluster than the approximately 670-donor mean. The classifier was reported to diagnose cytomegalovirus status with high specificity and sensitivity in both the original cohort and the validation cohort. In vitro tests confirmed that three of the cytomegalovirus-associated TCR beta chains recognize cytomegalovirus antigens. According to the authors, the approach could potentially be generalized to other disease states and immunological phenotypes. Because the 87-base-pair reads could not distinguish some IMGT-functional V segments, including TRBV6-2 and TRBV6-3, those segments were excluded. Strong co-occurrence of HLA alleles, especially DR and DQ, made assigning TCR associations to individual alleles difficult. At a false discovery rate of 0.05, a later analysis linked 16,000 or so TCR beta sequences to specific HLA alleles. The cohort was sequenced for TCR beta chains only, and without alpha or paired-chain data the features that could be detected were limited. Because counts were too low, more than 15 rarely observed V segments, including chromosome 9 orphons, were left out of the earlier analysis of several hundred of the donors. According to a later analysis, TCR association rates differed among HLA loci, with DRB1 alleles showing the most associated TCRs and HLA-C alleles showing the fewest. Roughly uniform sequencing depth across donors was assumed in presence/absence analyses, although this assumption may not hold. A cluster of highly shared sequence variants was judged likely to represent a technical artifact of the sequencing pipeline. Correlated functional status among segregating V segments might be attributable to linkage disequilibrium, but an unknown experimental factor could not be ruled out. In an earlier analysis of over 550 of the donors, most TCR beta V segments were observed in productive rearrangements about 90% or about 30% of the time, broadly matching IMGT annotations. A later analysis found that HLA-associated TCR beta chains were more clonally expanded and had lower generation probabilities than equally common non-associated chains. Several of the top co-occurrence clusters appeared to be linked to parvovirus B19, influenza, CMV and Epstein-Barr virus, according to a later analysis. CMV serostatus was the only immune exposure information available for the cohort. In the study, some 180 TCR beta chains were listed as associated with cytomegalovirus. V-gene and J-gene trimming of TCR beta chains was associated with a missense DCLRE1C variant in a later genetic analysis, and the association was replicated in an independent cohort. In a later analysis, most CMV-associated TCR beta chains were found to appear HLA-restricted, with HLA associations seemingly driven largely by CMV exposure.

The cohort was made up of around 720 healthy bone marrow donors. All cohort members were sampled while nominally healthy, although unrecorded immune exposures were likely present. The donor tested CMV seropositive and was one of the 289 seropositive cohort members. Every donor gave a peripheral blood sample, and the peripheral blood mononuclear cells from that sample were used for TCR beta sequencing. The Qiagen DNeasy Blood Extraction Kit was used to extract genomic DNA from the blood cell samples. Including the terminal cysteine and phenylalanine, the CDR3 comprises 13 residues. CDR3 DNA is the only sequence kept; it has 39 bases, read in frame from the first base. CDR1 and CDR2 are drawn from the germline V gene: SGHTA, FQGNSA. V is reduced by 5 bases and J by 14 bases, leaving a spacing of 20 bases between them. On this clone: The target of this receptor is not known. No much larger clone exists at a distance of one base, and base qualities are not known.

The library was built by means of the immunoSEQ multiplex PCR assay. For the multiplex PCR, a mixture combining 60 forward primers for TCR Vbeta segments and 13 reverse primers for TCR Jbeta segments was used. A multiplex PCR assay on genomic DNA amplified the CDR3 region of rearranged TCR beta genes. Amplified TCR beta libraries were sequenced as 87-base-pair reads on the Illumina HiSeq System. The source study handled its data this way. In a later analysis, tens of millions of unique TCR beta chains were counted across the 650 to 750 repertoires, and approximately 11 million of these chains were shared by at least two donors. Raw reads were error-corrected and collapsed into unique sequences with a nearest-neighbor algorithm that merged closely related sequences to remove PCR and sequencing errors. Alignment of CDR3 sequences to IMGT reference sequences was used to assign V, D and J gene segments. For a sequence to be retained, a match of at least six nucleotides was required to both a V gene segment and a J gene segment. Rearrangements were called productive when the CDR3 lacked stop codons and stayed in frame with V and J; all others were non-productive. Following IMGT convention, CDR3 was defined as the stretch from the second conserved V-encoded cysteine up to the conserved J-encoded phenylalanine. Sequences without an unambiguous match to a single V gene segment were excluded from the earlier analysis of about 600 of the donors. An earlier analysis of 500 to 700 of the donors classified V segments as functional when productive rearrangements were above 56.7% and as segregating when the standard deviation between donors was above 5%. A statistical classification framework was developed to diagnose cytomegalovirus status using the catalog of TCR beta chain sequences. V and J gene assignment, in a later analysis, came from comparing TCR nucleotide sequences with IMGT/GENE-DB human TR gene sequences. A later analysis assigned CDR3 sequences and most-parsimonious VDJ recombination scenarios with the TCRdist pipeline. In a later analysis, each TCR beta chain was defined by its CDR3 amino acid sequence together with its V-gene family, and reads without a unique V-gene family were excluded. A later analysis removed over 500 highly shared, low-generation-probability nucleotide sequences to deal with suspected cross-contamination and a sequencing artifact. In a later analysis, a clonal expansion index was calculated for each public chain from normalized within-repertoire ranks of inferred template counts. Generation probabilities in a later analysis came from a VDJ recombination model fitted to out-of-frame rearrangements, and those results were checked against IGoR. Hypergeometric tests were used in a later analysis to score TCR-TCR, TCR-HLA and TCR-CMV co-occurrence, with a repertoire-size bias correction applied to the TCR pairs. False discovery rates were estimated in a later analysis by permuting HLA or CMV assignments 20 times. In a later analysis, co-occurring TCRs were grouped with DBSCAN, and TCRdist sequence similarity was added when clustering was performed within HLA-allele-positive subsets. Repertoires with fewer than 30,000 or more than 120,000 public chains were left out of co-occurrence clustering, as were several repertoires with anomalous nucleotide sharing. TCRdb retrieved this table from immuneACCESS and kept in-frame rearrangements only. Not all clones are present; in checked studies, unresolved V genes account for under half, and no reason is known for the remainder. V and J calls and clone size are given by that table; D and trimming were obtained from the DNA. The sample table contains under 200,000 clones; only one count was recorded for less than 90% of them. Around 4.1% of the sample is taken by the ten largest.

This TCR was recovered from a woman aged 50 to 60 in good health and CMV-seropositive. The V gene is TRBV7-2 and the J gene is TRBJ2-3; the D segment cannot be called with confidence. The specimen sequenced was PBMCs. The CDR3 reads as follows: CASSPSLTTSAYF. The nucleotides are TGTGCCAGCAGCCCTTCCCTCACCACCAGTGCGTATTTT.